The entry below gives a single TCR beta chain sequence along with its context. Its antigen is unidentified. This table comes from immunoSEQ multiplex PCR, and its TCRdb copy is limited to in-frame clones, with some not included. The table records 60,000 to 75,000 clones, about 87% of them present only once. The data were obtained in a study of a mutant IDH1 vaccine in newly diagnosed glioma. Germline V gives CDR1 LNHDA, CDR2 SQIVND (reference sequence). This CDR3 comprises 17 residues. V lost 3 bases and J lost 2, with 17 bases in between. Time point given: week 35, safety follow-up. In the vaccine, a single dose held 300 ug of the mutant IDH1 20-mer peptide, along with topical imiquimod.

Here the sequenced sample was PBMCs, taken from a glioma patient whose treatment included an IDH1 peptide vaccine. This TCR derives from a man aged 30-40 years with glioma. The chain recombines TRBV19 with TRBJ1-5; TRBD1 is a possible D gene (5 bases). The CDR3 DNA is TGTGCCAGTAGTATGGGGGACTTTCTTTTACGCAATCAGCCCCAGCATTTT. Amino acid sequence: CASSMGDFLLRNQPQHF.